This TCR beta chain is drawn from a study of T cell responses to AZD1222 COVID-19 vaccine. The germline V gene encodes CDR1 SGDLS and CDR2 YYNGEE. V lost 0 bases and J lost 0, with 7 bases in between. This CDR3 is 15 amino acids long. The study's findings and limits: Variant regions that are unmutated are reportedly the target of nearly half of spike-specific TCRs. The CD4 TCRs associated with vaccination extended across spike and predominated at 160-218 and 743-854.

Produced via immunoSEQ multiplex PCR; TCRdb's table is partial and in-frame only. The sample holds more than 55,000 clones, 85% to 90% seen once. As regards this clone: The antigen is unknown.

The chain joins TRBV9 to TRBJ1-5; D is uncertain. The material sequenced was peripheral blood, taken 28 days after the second AZD1222 dose. The source of this sequence is an adult who received the AZD1222 COVID-19 vaccine. For the CDR3, the DNA is TGTGCCAGCAGCGTAGCCTTGGATAGCAATCAGCCCCAGCATTTT. Encoded protein: CASSVALDSNQPQHF.